This T cell receptor (beta chain) was sequenced during a study of blood T cell repertoires in COVID-19. Overall study: Sites in the United States, Italy and Spain provided acute and convalescent COVID-19 samples. T cells, B-cell-depleted T cells, or PBMCs provided the cDNA or gDNA that served as material.

V lost 3 bases and J 4 bases, leaving 6 bases between the germline ends. The germline V gene encodes CDR1 SQVTM and CDR2 ANQGSEA. CDR3 length equals 11 residues. Study processing details: It was from reference gene primer amplification that nucleated cell counts were estimated. Measured with immunoSEQ multiplex PCR; TCRdb has only the in-frame clones, and not every one. The V and J calls and clone size were taken over from that table, and D and trimming were inferred from the DNA. The sample lists under 80,000 clones, approximately 86% occurring once. This receptor was identified in a human donor in a cohort sampled during active COVID-19. Sequencing was performed on peripheral blood. This sequence joins TRBV29-1 and TRBJ1-2; D gene uncertain. CDR3 amino acids: CSVDQIYGYTF. The CDR3 DNA reads as TGCAGCGTTGACCAGATCTATGGCTACACCTTC.